This is a list of T cell receptor beta chains from one sample in a study of breast tumors, draining lymph nodes, adjacent tissues. MiXCR, run by TCRdb on the multiplex PCR reads, gives a single entry per CDR3 protein. The sample includes about 120,000 distinct CDR3 sequences, 15% to 20% of them seen just once. The specimen sequenced was axillary lymph node tissue. The receptor source for this set is a female donor with breast cancer. Some clones in this sample may be carry-over from other donors' samples. CDR3s include the opening cysteine and the closing phenylalanine or tryptophan. Fields, in order: V gene, J gene, D gene, clone size, CDR3 protein, CDR3 DNA. D genes are given only for firm matches. Size is stated for part of the rows, as once, few or many counts, or as a class when the clone is expanded.

>TRBV5-1|TRBJ2-7|TRBD1|many
CASHISPGQLYEQYF
TGCGCCAGCCACATCTCTCCGGGACAGCTATACGAGCAGTACTTC
>TRBV5-1|TRBJ2-7|TRBD2|many
CASSREGYEQYF
TGCGCCAGCAGCCGGGAGGGATACGAGCAGTACTTC
>TRBV20-1|TRBJ2-1|TRBD2|many
CGLAGGDEQFF
TGCGGCCTAGCGGGAGGGGATGAGCAGTTCTTC
>TRBV28|TRBJ2-3|TRBD2|few
CASSYRTSFTDTQYF
TGTGCCAGCAGTTACAGGACTAGTTTCACAGATACGCAGTATTTT
>TRBV12-3/TRBV12-4|TRBJ2-2|TRBD1|few
CASRRRTGSNTGELFF
TGTGCCAGCAGGCGGAGGACAGGGTCGAACACCGGGGAGCTGTTTTTT
>TRBV11-2|TRBJ1-2|.|many
CASSSAVSYGYTF
TGTGCCAGCAGCTCGGCAGTCTCGTATGGCTACACCTTC
>TRBV29-1|TRBJ2-7|.|many
CSVVGPSYEQYF
TGCAGCGTTGTGGGGCCCTCCTACGAGCAGTACTTC
>TRBV4-1|TRBJ1-2|.|many
CASSQEGGYGYTF
TGCGCCAGCAGCCAGGAGGGGGGGTATGGCTACACCTTC
>TRBV6-5|TRBJ2-5|.|many
CASSPAGQETQYF
TGTGCCAGCAGCCCCGCTGGCCAAGAGACCCAGTACTTC
>TRBV20-1|TRBJ2-1|TRBD1|many
CSAQGVARSSYNEQFF
TGCAGTGCACAGGGGGTCGCGAGGAGCTCCTACAATGAGCAGTTCTTC
>TRBV7-2|TRBJ2-5|.|.
CASSPTGIQGTQYF
TGTGCCAGCAGCCCGACGGGGATACAAGGGACCCAGTACTTC
>TRBV10-3|TRBJ2-1|.|many
CAIMSSGWGYNEQFF
TGTGCCATCATGTCGAGCGGGTGGGGATACAATGAGCAGTTCTTC
>TRBV10-2|TRBJ1-5|.|many
CASSLDGERQPQHF
TGCGCCAGCAGTCTGGACGGTGAAAGGCAGCCCCAGCATTTT
>TRBV11-3|TRBJ2-5|.|many
CASSSDQETQYF
TGTGCCAGCAGCTCGGACCAAGAGACCCAGTACTTC
>TRBV13|TRBJ1-3|.|many
CASSLVVAVGSSGNTIYF
TGTGCCAGCAGCTTAGTAGTGGCGGTAGGCAGCTCTGGAAACACCATATATTTT
>TRBV29-1|TRBJ2-5|.|many
CSVQMAQGSQETQYF
TGCAGCGTACAAATGGCCCAGGGTTCCCAAGAGACCCAGTACTTC